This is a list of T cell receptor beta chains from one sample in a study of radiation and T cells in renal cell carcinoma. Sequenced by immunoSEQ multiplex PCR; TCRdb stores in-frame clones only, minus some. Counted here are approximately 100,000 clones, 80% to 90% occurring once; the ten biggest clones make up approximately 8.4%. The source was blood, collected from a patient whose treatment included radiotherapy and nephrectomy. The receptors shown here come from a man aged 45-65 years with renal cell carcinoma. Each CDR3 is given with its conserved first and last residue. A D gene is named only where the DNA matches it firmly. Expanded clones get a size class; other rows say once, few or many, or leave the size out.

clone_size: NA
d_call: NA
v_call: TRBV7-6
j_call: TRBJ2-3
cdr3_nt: TGTGCCAGCAGCCGTACGGTTGGGACAAATACGCAGTATTTT
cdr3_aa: CASSRTVGTNTQYF

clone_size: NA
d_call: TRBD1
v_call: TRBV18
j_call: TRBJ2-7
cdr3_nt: TGTGCCAGCTCACCTACCGGACAGGAGACGATACCGTCCGAGCAGTACTTC
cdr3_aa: CASSPTGQETIPSEQYF

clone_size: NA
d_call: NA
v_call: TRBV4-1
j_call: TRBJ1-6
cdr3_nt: TGCGCCAGCAGCCAAGTCAGGGACGGCAGCTCCTATAATTCACCCCTCCACTTT
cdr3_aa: CASSQVRDGSSYNSPLHF

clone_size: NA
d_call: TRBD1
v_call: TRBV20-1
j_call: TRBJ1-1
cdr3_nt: TGCAGTGCCCCGGACAGGGATGAAGCTTTCTTT
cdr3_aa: CSAPDRDEAFF

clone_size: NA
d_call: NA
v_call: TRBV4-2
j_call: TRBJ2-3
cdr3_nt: TGTGCCAGCAGCCAAGATGGGACTAGCACAGATACGCAGTATTTT
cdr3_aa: CASSQDGTSTDTQYF

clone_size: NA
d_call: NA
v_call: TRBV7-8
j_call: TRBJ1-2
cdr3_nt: TGTGCCAGCAGCTTAGGGCTCGCAGGCAACGCTAACTATGGCTACACCTTC
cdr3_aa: CASSLGLAGNANYGYTF

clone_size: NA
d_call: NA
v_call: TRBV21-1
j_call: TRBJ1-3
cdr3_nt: TGTGCCAGCAGCCCAAGGACAGGGGGTGGAAACACCATATATTTT
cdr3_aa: CASSPRTGGGNTIYF

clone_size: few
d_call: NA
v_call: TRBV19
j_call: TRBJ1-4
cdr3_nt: TGTGCCAGTAGTATCGGAGGGTATTCTAATGAAAAACTGTTTTTT
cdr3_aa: CASSIGGYSNEKLFF

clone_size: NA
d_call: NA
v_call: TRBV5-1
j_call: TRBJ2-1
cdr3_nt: TGCGCCAGCAGCTTGGAGGGGACGGACTACAATGAGCAGTTCTTC
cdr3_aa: CASSLEGTDYNEQFF

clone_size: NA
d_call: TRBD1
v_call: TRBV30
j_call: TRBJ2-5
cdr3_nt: TGTGCCTGGAGTGTACTTCAGGGGGCTGAGACCCAGTACTTC
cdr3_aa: CAWSVLQGAETQYF

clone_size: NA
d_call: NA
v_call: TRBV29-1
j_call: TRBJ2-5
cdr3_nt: TGCAGCGTCACTCCCCGGGTAGGGACCCAGTACTTC
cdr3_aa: CSVTPRVGTQYF

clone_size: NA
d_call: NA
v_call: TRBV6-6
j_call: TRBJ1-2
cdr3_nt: TGTGCCAGCATCCATGGCCAAGTATTCGGCTACACCTTC
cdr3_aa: CASIHGQVFGYTF

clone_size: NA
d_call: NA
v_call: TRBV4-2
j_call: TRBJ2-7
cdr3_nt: TGTGCCAGCAGCCAAGTATCGCAGGGGTTTTCCTCCTACGAGCAGTACTTC
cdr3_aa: CASSQVSQGFSSYEQYF

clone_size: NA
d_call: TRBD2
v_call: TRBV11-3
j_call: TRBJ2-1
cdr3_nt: TGTGCCAGCAGCTTGGCCGGGGGGGGCAATGAGCAGTTCTTC
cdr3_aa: CASSLAGGGNEQFF

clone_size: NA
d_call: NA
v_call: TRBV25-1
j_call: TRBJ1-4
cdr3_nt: TGTGCCAGCAGGGACAGCACAACTAATGAAAAACTGTTTTTT
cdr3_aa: CASRDSTTNEKLFF

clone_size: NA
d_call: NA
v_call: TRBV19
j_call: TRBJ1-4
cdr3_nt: TGTGCCAGTACTCCACTAGAGGCAGGGGAAGAAAAACTGTTTTTT
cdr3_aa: CASTPLEAGEEKLFF

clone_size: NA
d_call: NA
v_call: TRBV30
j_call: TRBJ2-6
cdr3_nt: TGTGCCTGGGAGGGGAAGGAGGCTGGGGCCAACGTCCTGACTTTC
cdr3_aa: CAWEGKEAGANVLTF

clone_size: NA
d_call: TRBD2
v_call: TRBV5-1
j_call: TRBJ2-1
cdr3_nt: TGCGCCAGCAGCTTGGTTCTTGCCGGGGGGGCGAATGAGCAGTTCTTC
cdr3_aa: CASSLVLAGGANEQFF

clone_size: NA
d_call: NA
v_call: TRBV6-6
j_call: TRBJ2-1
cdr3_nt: TGTGCCAGCAGCGCCACGATGGGGAGCGAGCAGTTCTTC
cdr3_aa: CASSATMGSEQFF

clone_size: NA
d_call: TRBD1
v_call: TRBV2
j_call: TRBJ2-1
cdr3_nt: TGTGCCAGCAGACAGGGGGATGAGCAGTTCTTC
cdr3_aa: CASRQGDEQFF

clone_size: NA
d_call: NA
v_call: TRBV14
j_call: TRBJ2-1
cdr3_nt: TGTGCCAGCAGCCAAGATAACGGGGGTAGTCTCTACAATGAGCAGTTCTTC
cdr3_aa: CASSQDNGGSLYNEQFF

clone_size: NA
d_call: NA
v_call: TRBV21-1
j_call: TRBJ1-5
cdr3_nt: TGTGCCAGCAGCAGGGACAGGGGCGGTAATCAGCCCCAGCATTTT
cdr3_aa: CASSRDRGGNQPQHF

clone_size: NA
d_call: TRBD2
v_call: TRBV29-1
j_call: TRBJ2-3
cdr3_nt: TGCAGCGTTGGGCTAGCGGGAGTTCAAGTCGGCACAGATACGCAGTATTTT
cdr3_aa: CSVGLAGVQVGTDTQYF

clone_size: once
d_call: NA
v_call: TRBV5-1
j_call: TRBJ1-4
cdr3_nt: TGCGCCAGCAGCCTGAACGACAGGCGCTATGAAAAACTGTTTTTT
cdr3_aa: CASSLNDRRYEKLFF

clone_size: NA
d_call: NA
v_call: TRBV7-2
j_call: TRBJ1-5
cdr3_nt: TGTGCCAGCAGCTTAGTGGCAGGAGAGAAACATTTT
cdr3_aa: CASSLVAGEKHF

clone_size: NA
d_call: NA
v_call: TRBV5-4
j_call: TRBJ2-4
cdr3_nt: TGTGCCAGCAGCCCAGAGGGGGGGTTGCGCAAAAACATTCAGTACTTC
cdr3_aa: CASSPEGGLRKNIQYF

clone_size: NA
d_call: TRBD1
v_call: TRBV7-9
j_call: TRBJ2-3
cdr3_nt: TGTGCCAGCAGCTCCGGACAGGCGAGCACAGATACGCAGTATTTT
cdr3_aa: CASSSGQASTDTQYF

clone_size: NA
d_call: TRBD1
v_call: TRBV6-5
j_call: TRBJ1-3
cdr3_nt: TGTGCCAGCAGTACTCCCAGGGGGGTGGGAAACACCATATATTTT
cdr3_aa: CASSTPRGVGNTIYF

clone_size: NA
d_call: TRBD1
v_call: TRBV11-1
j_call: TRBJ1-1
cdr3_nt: TGTGCCAGCAGCAGACGACAGGGGCCCACTGAAGCTTTCTTT
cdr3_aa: CASSRRQGPTEAFF

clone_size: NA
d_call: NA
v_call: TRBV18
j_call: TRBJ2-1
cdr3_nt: TGTGCCAGCTCACCACCCAATGGGAATAGTTACAATGAGCAGTTCTTC
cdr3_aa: CASSPPNGNSYNEQFF

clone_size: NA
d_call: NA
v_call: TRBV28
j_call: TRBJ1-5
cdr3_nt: TGTGCCAGCAGTTCCTCCCGGGCCGCCATTAGCAATCAGCCCCAGCATTTT
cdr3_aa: CASSSSRAAISNQPQHF

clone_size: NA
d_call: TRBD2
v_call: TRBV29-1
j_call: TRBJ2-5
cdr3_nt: TGCAGCGTTCTCCGGGAGGGCCAAGAGACCCAGTACTTC
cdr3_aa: CSVLREGQETQYF

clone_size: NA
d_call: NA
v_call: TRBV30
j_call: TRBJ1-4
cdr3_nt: TGTGCCTGGAGTGTGCAGGGGAGGGAAAAACTGTTTTTT
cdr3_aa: CAWSVQGREKLFF

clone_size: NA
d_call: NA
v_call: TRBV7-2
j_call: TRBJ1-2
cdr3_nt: TGTGCCAGCAGCTCGACCCCAGGGCTTGGCTACACCTTC
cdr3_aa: CASSSTPGLGYTF

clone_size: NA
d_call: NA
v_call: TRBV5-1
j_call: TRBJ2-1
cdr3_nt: TGCGCCAGCAGCTTCACTAATGAGCAGTTCTTC
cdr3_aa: CASSFTNEQFF

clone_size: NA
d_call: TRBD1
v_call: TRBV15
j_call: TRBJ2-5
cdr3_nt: TGTGCCACCAGCAGAAAGGGGGCCCAAGAGACCCAGTACTTC
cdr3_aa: CATSRKGAQETQYF

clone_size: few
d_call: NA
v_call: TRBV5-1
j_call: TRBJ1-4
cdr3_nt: TGCGCCAGCAGCGCAACCGGTGGAACTAATGAAAAACTGTTTTTT
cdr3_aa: CASSATGGTNEKLFF

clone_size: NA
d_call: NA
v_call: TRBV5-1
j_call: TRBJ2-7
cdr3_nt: TGCGCCAGCAGCTTCGGCATCTCCTACGAGCAGTACTTC
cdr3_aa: CASSFGISYEQYF

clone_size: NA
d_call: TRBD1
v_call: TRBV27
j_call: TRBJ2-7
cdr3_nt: TGTGCCAGCAGTTTAGACAGGGGGGCCTACGAGCAGTACTTC
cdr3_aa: CASSLDRGAYEQYF

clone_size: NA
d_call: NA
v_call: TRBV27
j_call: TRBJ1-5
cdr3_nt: TGTGCCAGCAGTTTAGAAGCCTCAGGGAATCAGCCCCAGCATTTT
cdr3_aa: CASSLEASGNQPQHF

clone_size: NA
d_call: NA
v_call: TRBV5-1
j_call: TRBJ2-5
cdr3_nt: TGCGCCAGCAGCTTTTTGCCTGGTGGGCAGGGGGAGACCCAGTACTTC
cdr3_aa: CASSFLPGGQGETQYF

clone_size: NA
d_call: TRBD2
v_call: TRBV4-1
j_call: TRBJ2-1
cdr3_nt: TGCGCCAGCAGTAGACTAGCGGGAGAAATTAAGGGTGAGCAGTTCTTC
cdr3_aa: CASSRLAGEIKGEQFF